Following are 14 T cell receptor beta chains from one sample sequenced in a study of CD8 T cells in Susac syndrome. RNA in amounts of roughly 0.45 to 1 ug was reverse transcribed with random hexamers. TCRdb processed the immunoSEQ multiplex PCR reads anew with MiXCR; each CDR3 protein has one entry. The table records 130,000 or so distinct CDR3 sequences, 90% to 95% of them present only once. The sequencing sample was made of CD8+ T cells from PBMCs. Receptors originate from a human donor with Susac syndrome.

The V and J genes are TRBV6-6 and TRBJ1-2; TRBD1 agrees at 12 bases. Unmatched junction bases numbered 7, after V lost 0 bases and J lost 8 bases. This CDR3 is 16 amino acids long. Germline lookup yields CDR1 MNHNY and CDR2 SVGAGI (reference sequence). The DNA for the CDR3 is TGTGCCAGCAGTTACTCGGCGGGACAGGGGGCGCAGGGCTACACCTTC. Translating gives CASSYSAGQGAQGYTF.

This clonotype has only one observation. The V call is TRBV20-1, the J call TRBJ1-1; D not resolved. CDR1 DFQATT and CDR2 SNEGSKA come from the germline V gene (reference sequence). This CDR3 has 13 residues. Trimming pared 4 bases from V and 0 bases from J, leaving 9 bases between. For the CDR3, the DNA is TGCAGTGCTAAGTCTTACCTGAACACTGAAGCTTTCTTT. Protein: CSAKSYLNTEAFF.

This clonotype has only a few counts. The chain links TRBV19 to TRBJ2-2; the D gene is possibly TRBD2 (5 bases). This CDR3 comprises 14 residues. Trimming pared 1 base from V and 4 bases from J, leaving 7 bases between. Germline V gives CDR1 LNHDA, CDR2 SQIVND (reference sequence). The DNA of the CDR3 is TGTGCCAGTAGTATAGGCGCGGGCACCGGGGAGCTGTTTTTT. This codes for CASSIGAGTGELFF.

The CDR3 DNA reads TGCAGTGCCAACGACAGGGTCTCCTACGAGCAGTACTTC. It encodes CSANDRVSYEQYF. The rearrangement links TRBV20-1 to TRBJ2-7; the match to TRBD1 covers 7 bases. The CDR3 consists of 13 residues. The V segment lost 6 bases and the J segment 0 bases; nucleotides outside the gene matches: 5. Germline V lookup: CDR1 DFQATT, CDR2 SNEGSKA (reference sequence).

The chain couples TRBV12-3 or TRBV12-4 to TRBJ1-6, with 8 bases matching TRBD1. J lost 7 bases, V lost 2 bases, and 7 bases had no gene match. The CDR3 covers 16 residues. Here the CDR3 DNA reads TGTGCCAGCAGTTTATCGCCGACAGGGGAAAATTCACCCCTCCACTTT. Translation gives CASSLSPTGENSPLHF.

This clonotype has a handful of counts. The V and J genes are TRBV29-1 and TRBJ2-3; D gene unclear. The germline CDR1 and CDR2 sequences are SQVTM and ANQGSEA. The CDR3 is made up of 10 amino acids. Trimming removed 4 bases at V and 4 bases at J, with 3 bases between. The CDR3 coding sequence is TGCAGCGTTGGTGCAGATACGCAGTATTTT. Translating gives CSVGADTQYF.

The table lists this clonotype with a count of one. The chain employs TRBV15 and TRBJ1-6; D remains ambiguous. The CDR3 totals 15 residues. The germline V and J ends were trimmed by 1 base and 8 bases, with 12 bases remaining between them. Germline V gene sequence: CDR1 LNHNV, CDR2 YYDKDF (reference sequence). The CDR3 reads CATSRVGEGYSPLHF. CDR3 in DNA: TGTGCCACCAGCAGAGTAGGAGAGGGATATTCACCCCTCCACTTT. Supplemented by reference TRBV15 and TRBJ1-6, the full variable domain reads DAMVIQNPRYQVTQFGKPVTLSCSQTLNHNVMYWYQQKSSQAPKLLFHYYDKDFNNEADTPDNFQSRRPNTSFCFLDIRSPGLGDTAMYLCATSRVGEGYSPLHFGNGTRLTVT.

This clonotype has just one count. The rearrangement joins TRBV20-1 to TRBJ2-5, with TRBD2 matching 12 bases. Germline V lookup: CDR1 DFQATT, CDR2 SNEGSKA (reference sequence). After removal of 0 bases from V and 1 base from J, the junction contained 9 bases not matched to a gene. There are 18 residues in the CDR3. The CDR3 loop is CSARDSFGLAGRQETQYF. The CDR3 DNA follows: TGCAGTGCTAGAGATTCTTTCGGACTAGCGGGGCGCCAAGAGACCCAGTACTTC.

The V and J genes are TRBV19 and TRBJ1-2; 9 positions match TRBD1. V gave up 8 bases and J gave up 1 base; unmatched junction bases: 2. From germline, CDR1 is LNHDA and CDR2 SQIVND (reference sequence). This CDR3 is 13 amino acids long. CDR3 in amino acids: CASGTGNNYGYTF. In DNA form, the CDR3 reads TGTGCCAGTGGGACAGGGAATAACTATGGCTACACCTTC.

This clonotype was counted once. The DNA for the CDR3 is TGTGCCAGCAGTTTAGGCAGGGTGGCAGATACGCAGTATTTT. Its protein product is CASSLGRVADTQYF. V and J are TRBV12-3 or TRBV12-4 and TRBJ2-3, with a weak D call TRBD1 (5 bases). The CDR3 loop spans 14 amino acids. V lost 1 base to trimming and J lost 4 bases, with 9 bases between them.

This clonotype was recorded once. V and J are TRBV2 and TRBJ2-3; unclear D gene. The V gene's germline CDR1 is SNHLY and CDR2 FYNNEI. V was shortened by 6 bases and J by 2 bases, with 6 bases between the two germline ends. This CDR3 contains 12 residues. The CDR3 DNA reads TGTGCCAGCAGCACGCTCACAGATACGCAGTATTTT. Translation: CASSTLTDTQYF.

V and J are TRBV24-1 and TRBJ2-2, with D unresolved. The CDR3 has 13 residues. V was shortened by 1 base and J by 6 bases, with 5 bases between the two germline ends. Germline loops: CDR1 KGHDR, CDR2 SFDVKD. In nucleotides, the CDR3 is TGTGCCACCAGTGATTTCCACGCCGGGGAGCTGTTTTTT. It encodes CATSDFHAGELFF.

V is TRBV27 and J is TRBJ1-1, with a tentative D call TRBD1 (5 bases). Trimming cost V 2 bases and J 3 bases, with 10 bases left between them. Germline CDR1 reads MNHEY; CDR2 reads SMNVEV (reference sequence). The CDR3 runs 14 residues. The CDR3 sequence is CASSLGGVDTEAFF. CDR3 nucleotides: TGTGCCAGCAGTTTAGGGGGGGTGGACACTGAAGCTTTCTTT.

The CDR3 DNA is TGTGCCATTCCCGGGACAGGAGGCGACTATGGCTACACCTTC. As protein: CAIPGTGGDYGYTF. The genes are TRBV10-3 and TRBJ1-2, with 8 positions matching TRBD1. The CDR3 has 14 amino acids. J gave up 3 bases and V 9 bases, and 9 bases lay outside the gene matches. The germline V gene encodes CDR1 ENHRY and CDR2 SYGVKD.